The 21 T cell receptor beta chains below were found in one sample sequenced in a study of blood T cells in healthy people across ages. The use of a sample-barcoded 5' primer and a J-beta primer mix characterized a second PCR of about 7 to 12 cycles. TCRdb re-analysed the 5' RACE reads in MiXCR, keeping a single row per CDR3 protein. The sample carries almost 1 million distinct CDR3 sequences, roughly 51% recorded once. The specimen sequenced was blood. The origin of the receptors is an older woman in good health.

This clonotype has more than one count but fewer than ten. This chain uses TRBV15 with TRBJ2-6, with D hard to call. The ends were cut back, 0 bases at V and 3 bases at J, with 6 bases in the middle. This CDR3 has 15 residues. Germline V CDR1 and CDR2: LNHNV, YYDKDF (reference sequence). This CDR3 reads CATSREGLGANVLTF. CDR3 sequence (DNA): TGTGCCACCAGCAGAGAAGGGCTTGGGGCCAACGTCCTGACTTTC.

On this clonotype: The junction differs from germline at one of its ends, possibly a read error. V usage is TRBV20-1 and J usage is TRBJ2-1; no reliable D call. Germline CDR1 and CDR2: DFQATT and SNEGSKA (reference sequence). This CDR3 comprises 14 residues. CDR3 sequence reads: CGARILRIYNEQFF. CDR3 nucleotide sequence: TGCGGTGCTAGAATCCTTCGGATTTACAATGAGCAGTTCTTC.

This clonotype was seen ten or more times. The V call is TRBV29-1, the J call TRBJ2-7; 9 bases match TRBD1. J was trimmed by 3 bases and V by 3 bases; bases with no gene match: 9. Germline V CDR1 and CDR2: SQVTM, ANQGSEA. CDR3 length: 15 amino acids. The CDR3 DNA sequence: TGCAGCGTTGAGCATCCGGGACAGGGCCGCTACGAGCAGTACTTC. Translating it yields CSVEHPGQGRYEQYF.

The V gene is TRBV12-3 or TRBV12-4, the J gene TRBJ2-1, with 10 bases lining up with TRBD2. The CDR3 runs to 22 residues. Unmatched junction bases numbered 23, after V lost 6 bases and J lost 0 bases. The CDR3 is CASRIGDPPGLAGVGSYNEQFF. The CDR3 DNA reads TGTGCCAGCAGAATCGGGGATCCTCCGGGGCTAGCGGGAGTCGGCTCCTACAATGAGCAGTTCTTC.

The chain uses TRBV29-1 and TRBJ2-1; D is ambiguous. The CDR3 covers 12 residues. V lost 4 bases to trimming and J lost 7 bases, with 11 bases between them. CDR1 is SQVTM, CDR2 ANQGSEA, per germline. CDR3 DNA sequence: TGCAGCGTTGTTTCGTCTTGGAATGAGCAGTTCTTC. Its protein product is CSVVSSWNEQFF.

The V and J genes are TRBV6-4 and TRBJ1-1, with unresolved D. The V gene's germline CDR1 is MRHNA and CDR2 SNTAGT. Deletions cut 4 bases from V and 2 bases from J, with 11 bases between. The CDR3 is 14 amino acids. Here the CDR3 reads CASSALPGNTEAFF. CDR3 nucleotides: TGTGCCAGCAGTGCCCTACCGGGAAACACTGAAGCTTTCTTT.

The chain employs TRBV7-9 and TRBJ2-5, with 7 bases fitting TRBD2. Germline CDR1 is SEHNR and CDR2 is FQNEAQ (reference sequence). The CDR3 has 13 amino acids. V was pared by 8 bases and J by 5 bases, with 8 bases of the junction left unmatched. The CDR3 DNA reads as TGTGCCAGCTCACCGGGAGGTCCGGAGACCCAGTACTTC. Its translation: CASSPGGPETQYF.

J is TRBJ2-3 and V is TRBV29-1; tentatively, D is TRBD1 (6 bases). The CDR3 totals 13 residues. Germline CDR1 SQVTM, CDR2 ANQGSEA. V was shortened by 6 bases and J by 2 bases, with 12 bases between the two germline ends. The CDR3 DNA follows: TGCAGCGTCGTCCGGGACAACACAGATACGCAGTATTTT. Amino acid sequence: CSVVRDNTDTQYF.

The chain has TRBV12-3 or TRBV12-4 and TRBJ2-3, with 7 bases fitting TRBD1. This CDR3 contains 13 residues. V shed 8 bases, J shed 2 bases, and the junction held 4 bases outside the gene matches. The CDR3 is CASRDSLTDTQYF. The CDR3 DNA sequence: TGTGCCAGCCGGGACAGCCTCACAGATACGCAGTATTTT.

The table lists this clonotype with a few counts. DNA for the CDR3: TGTGCCAGTAGTGTACAGGGGACAAATCAGCCCCAGCATTTT. It encodes CASSVQGTNQPQHF. V and J are TRBV19 and TRBJ1-5, with 7 bases aligning to TRBD1. V was clipped by 5 bases and J by 4 bases; unmatched bases: 5. CDR1 and CDR2 (germline): LNHDA, SQIVND (reference sequence). CDR3 length: 14 residues.

CDR3 amino acids: CASSQGTAALYGYTF. DNA of the CDR3: TGCGCCAGCAGCCAGGGGACGGCGGCTCTCTATGGCTACACCTTC. The genes are TRBV4-3 and TRBJ1-2; D possibly corresponds to TRBD1 (5 bases). Trimming pared 3 bases from V and 4 bases from J, leaving 15 bases between. CDR1 is LGHNA, CDR2 YSLEER, per germline. This CDR3 region has 15 residues.

V and J are TRBV9 and TRBJ2-7; 9 bases are a match to TRBD2. V shed 2 bases and J 7 bases; nucleotides not matched to a gene: 10. Germline values: CDR1 SGDLS, CDR2 YYNGEE. There are 15 residues in the CDR3. In DNA form, the CDR3 reads TGTGCCAGCAGCGTTAGCGGGAGCGGTTCTAATGAGCAGTACTTC. Its protein product is CASSVSGSGSNEQYF.

This chain connects TRBV7-9 to TRBJ2-1, with 9 bases identical to TRBD2. The CDR3 has 17 residues. V lost 3 bases to trimming and J lost 6 bases; unmatched junction nucleotides: 12. CDR1 and CDR2 from the germline V gene are SEHNR and FQNEAQ (reference sequence). The CDR3 bases are TGTGCCAGCAGCTTCCCCGGACTAGCGCAAGTGGGCAATGAGCAGTTCTTC. As protein: CASSFPGLAQVGNEQFF. The variable domain in full, with the rest retrieved from reference TRBV7-9 and TRBJ2-1, is DTGVSQNPRHKITKRGQNVTFRCDPISEHNRLYWYRQTLGQGPEFLTYFQNEAQLEKSRLLSDRFSAERPKGSFSTLEIQRTEQGDSAMYLCASSFPGLAQVGNEQFFGPGTRLTVL.

V and J are TRBV7-6 and TRBJ2-4; 9 nucleotides match TRBD1. The end of the DNA aligns better with TRBJ2-7, so the J call may be wrong. The CDR3 is 14 residues long. Germline CDR1 is SGHVS and CDR2 is FNYEAQ. For the CDR3, the DNA is TGTGCCAGTGGTGGGGACAGGGCACCCTACGAGCAGTACTTC. Amino acid sequence: CASGGDRAPYEQYF.

The rearrangement uses TRBV11-2 and TRBJ2-7; TRBD2 matches 8 bases. This CDR3 comprises 16 residues. Per the germline V gene, CDR1 is SGHAT and CDR2 is FQNNGV. The V gene end was trimmed by 1 base and the J gene end by 2 bases; junction bases not matched to a gene: 7. The CDR3 region is CASSLVASSGPYEQYF. CDR3 bases: TGTGCCAGCAGCTTAGTGGCGTCTAGCGGGCCCTACGAGCAGTACTTC.

The sample holds one count of this clonotype. The J gene is TRBJ1-1, the V gene TRBV4-2; no clear D. The CDR3 has 14 amino acids. Trimming took off 4 bases at V and 0 bases at J, with 9 bases between the two ends. CDR1 is LGHNA and CDR2 is YNFKEQ in the germline V gene. CDR3 sequence reads: CASSPVRVNTEAFF. Here the CDR3 DNA reads TGTGCCAGCAGCCCAGTTAGGGTGAACACTGAAGCTTTCTTT.

This clonotype was recorded only once. This rearrangement joins TRBV6-5 to TRBJ1-1, with TRBD1 matching over 7 bases. This CDR3 spans 15 amino acids. V lost 5 bases and J lost 1; bases outside the gene matches: 7. Looked up from germline, CDR1 is MNHEY and CDR2 is SVGAGI. The CDR3 DNA sequence: TGTGCCAGCAGTACAAACAGGGGAAGGAACACTGAAGCTTTCTTT. This encodes CASSTNRGRNTEAFF.

This clonotype was observed at least ten times. The chain combines TRBV5-6 with TRBJ1-2; D unresolved. CDR1 SGHDT and CDR2 YYEEEE come from the germline V gene. There are 16 residues in the CDR3. The ends were cut back, 3 bases at V and 5 bases at J, with 20 bases in the middle. The CDR3 DNA follows: TGTGCCAGCAGCTCCTGGCCCGGGGAGGGCCGTTATGGCTACACCTTC. Amino acids: CASSSWPGEGRYGYTF.

The V call is TRBV7-9, the J call TRBJ2-1; TRBD2 might be the D (5 bases). With 3 bases removed from V and 5 bases from J, the gap between germline ends came to 14 bases. Germline CDR1 SEHNR, CDR2 FQNEAQ (reference sequence). The CDR3 loop spans 15 amino acids. This chain's CDR3 is CASSFQTILNNEQFF. Written as DNA, the CDR3 is TGTGCCAGCAGCTTCCAGACTATACTCAACAATGAGCAGTTCTTC.

V is TRBV5-1 and J is TRBJ2-5; 11 positions agree with TRBD2. Germline assignment: CDR1 SGHRS and CDR2 YFSETQ. The CDR3 runs to 16 residues. V was clipped by 4 bases and J by 3 bases; unmatched bases: 8. The CDR3 protein is CASSPGLAVKEETQYF. The CDR3 region has the DNA TGCGCCAGCAGCCCGGGACTAGCGGTCAAAGAAGAGACCCAGTACTTC.

This clonotype was counted a few times. The V gene is TRBV6-2 or TRBV6-3, the J gene TRBJ1-2, with D perhaps matching TRBD1 (6 bases). CDR3 length: 14 amino acids. Germline CDR1 and CDR2: MNHEY and SVGEGT. Trimming left V 8 bases short and J 4 bases short, with 17 bases between. In DNA form, the CDR3 reads TGTGCCAGCTGGCGGAAGGGACACGGCTATGGCTACACCTTC. Translating gives CASWRKGHGYGYTF.